This TCR beta chain is drawn from a study of monozygotic twins with inflammatory bowel disease. Worth noting for this clonotype: Antigen: not known.

Germline lookup yields CDR1 SNHLY and CDR2 FYNNEI. CDR3 size: 15 residues. Whole blood supplied total RNA, and T cells were not sorted. Using the 5' RACE reads, TCRdb records one entry per CDR3 protein without DNA. Its table lists around 400,000 distinct CDR3 sequences. Study outcomes and limitations: Discordant twins showed the same repertoire similarity as concordant twins, possibly from limited power. On the inverse Simpson index, IBD patients scored lower for TCRbeta diversity than healthy co-twins.

Input material: blood. V is TRBV2 and J is TRBJ1-1. The origin of this receptor is a human donor with ulcerative colitis or Crohn's disease, or a healthy co-twin of an affected twin (not recorded which). The CDR3 protein is CASRNSELLNTEAFF. Combining the CDR3 with reference TRBV2 and TRBJ1-1 gives the whole variable domain EPEVTQTPSHQVTQMGQEVILRCVPISNHLYFYWYRQILGQKVEFLVSFYNNEISEKSEIFDDQFSVERPDGSNFTLKIRSTKLEDSAMYFCASRNSELLNTEAFFGQGTRLTVV.